The T cell receptor beta chain described here comes from a study of T cells after yellow fever vaccination. The study's findings and limits: It was a weaker secondary response, yet one that peaked faster, at day 5 versus 15. Any FACS-sorted repertoire could hold abundant clonotypes that contaminate it from the bulk population. Clones that expanded after primary vaccination mostly reappeared after the booster (approximately 96% CD4, roughly 90% CD8).

TCR cDNA was made by 5'RACE template switching, adding a universal primer site and UMIs. From the 5' RACE reads, TCRdb called clonotypes with MiXCR, one entry per CDR3 protein. The sample lists some 400,000 distinct CDR3 sequences, more than 5.5% occurring once. V lost 6 bases and J lost 6, with 18 bases in between. The germline V gene has CDR1 DFQATT and CDR2 SNEGSKA (reference sequence). This CDR3 is built from 13 residues. Ten or more counts support this clonotype. Its antigen is not known. The sequence was collected from a man aged 25 to 40 who received the YFV17D yellow fever vaccine. The source material was PBMCs, sampled 5 days after the yellow fever booster vaccination. This sequence joins TRBV20-1 and TRBJ2-7; D call uncertain. In nucleotides, the CDR3 is TGCAGTGCCATCCGGGCTAGTAGGTTCGAGCAGTACTTC. It translates to CSAIRASRFEQYF.